This paragraph reports one TCR beta chain. Antigen: not known. A junction end diverges from the germline sequence, so it may reflect a read error. CDR3 length: 14 residues. With a J-beta primer mix and a sample-barcoded 5' primer, a second PCR ran roughly 6 to 11 cycles. TCRdb redid the calling of the 5' RACE reads with MiXCR, one entry per CDR3 protein. The sample holds 1.6 million or so distinct CDR3 sequences; around 36% are singletons and the top ten take 11%. The data were obtained in a study of blood T cells in healthy people across ages. Overall study results and limits: The diversity estimates, figures obtained from one million T cells, were considered underestimates.

Each sample yielded at least 6 million isolated PBMCs. The source is a woman aged 25-40 years in good health. Sequencing was performed on blood. This rearrangement joins TRBV12-3 or TRBV12-4 to TRBJ2-7, with TRBD1 matching 11 bases. The CDR3 here is CASTDGDRGETQNF. As DNA, the CDR3 is TGTGCCAGCACCGATGGGGACAGGGGGGAGACCCAGAACTTC.